The 11 T cell receptor beta chains in this list originate from one sample, sequenced in a study of blood T cell repertoires in COVID-19 (dated by TCRdb to the early 2020s). Receptors were amplified or captured by the immunoSEQ multiplex PCR assay. Not all clones reach the TCRdb copy of this immuneACCESS table, which keeps in-frame sequences only. Checked studies attribute under half of the gap to unresolved V genes and leave the rest unexplained. This sample comprises more than 25,000 clones, around 96% of them detected only once. The ten largest clones add up to 3.5% to 5% of the sample. Material: peripheral blood. The receptor set was obtained from a human donor with active COVID-19. The donor label of this sample is uncertain.

The chain combines TRBV7-8 with TRBJ2-5; TRBD2 is a possible D gene (6 bases). CDR1 and CDR2 from the germline V gene are SGHVS and FQNEAQ. The CDR3 loop spans 15 amino acids. The V and J ends lost 0 bases and 4 bases respectively, with 12 bases between them. The chain's CDR3 is CASSLAGGFRETQYF. The CDR3 region has the DNA TGTGCCAGCAGCTTAGCGGGGGGTTTTCGAGAGACCCAGTACTTC.

The chain combines TRBV28 with TRBJ2-3; TRBD2 agrees at 9 bases. Germline trimming cut 5 bases from V and 4 bases from J; bases unmatched to any gene: 4. The germline gives CDR1 MDHEN, CDR2 SYDVKM. The CDR3 runs to 14 residues. In DNA form, the CDR3 reads TGTGCCAGCAGTCCCGGGACTAGCTCAGATACGCAGTATTTT. This gives the protein CASSPGTSSDTQYF.

This chain uses TRBV28 with TRBJ1-4; D may be TRBD1 (6 bases). Trimming removed 2 bases at V and 0 bases at J, with 7 bases between. The V gene's germline CDR1 is MDHEN and CDR2 SYDVKM. The CDR3 consists of 15 residues. In nucleotides, the CDR3 is TGTGCCAGCAGTTTAAGGACAGCAACTAATGAAAAACTGTTTTTT. It translates to CASSLRTATNEKLFF.

The rearrangement uses TRBV15 and TRBJ2-3, with unresolved D. Trimming took off 6 bases at V and 2 bases at J, with 21 bases between the two ends. Germline V gene data show CDR1 as LNHNV and CDR2 as YYDKDF (reference sequence). The CDR3 has 17 amino acids. CDR3 residues: CATRRRYIPADTDTQYF. DNA of the CDR3: TGTGCCACCAGGCGGAGATATATACCGGCTGACACAGATACGCAGTATTTT.

This chain joins TRBV4-1 and TRBJ2-4, with TRBD1 as a possible D gene (6 bases). Germline V gene data show CDR1 as MGHRA and CDR2 as YSYEKL. CDR3 length: 17 amino acids. V was trimmed by 6 bases and J by 1 base, leaving 19 bases between them. In DNA form, the CDR3 reads TGCGCCAGCAGTACTACAACAGGGCTAGGCGCCAAAAACATTCAGTACTTC. This encodes CASSTTTGLGAKNIQYF.

V and J are TRBV7-8 and TRBJ1-2; 9 bases are shared with TRBD1. Germline loops: CDR1 SGHVS, CDR2 FQNEAQ. The junction had 5 bases not matched to a gene; V was cut back by 5 bases and J by 7 bases. CDR3 length: 13 amino acids. This CDR3 reads CASSLGTGLGYTF. The CDR3 DNA is TGTGCCAGCAGCCTCGGGACAGGGCTTGGCTACACCTTC.

The chain uses TRBV9 and TRBJ2-7; 15 positions agree with TRBD2. The CDR3 length is 18 residues. V trimming: 4 bases; J trimming: 4 bases; junction bases outside the gene matches: 12. Germline-derived CDR1 and CDR2 are SGDLS and YYNGEE. CDR3 sequence reads: CASSQGLAGGQKPYEQYF. CDR3 sequence (DNA): TGTGCCAGCAGCCAGGGACTAGCGGGAGGCCAGAAACCTTACGAGCAGTACTTC.

The chain couples TRBV30 to TRBJ1-1; TRBD1 matches at 7 bases. The CDR3 loop spans 15 amino acids. Germline V gene data show CDR1 as GTSNPN and CDR2 as SVGIG (reference sequence). The DNA of the CDR3 is TGTGCTACTGGATTGGGCCCAGGGGGGAACACTGAAGCTTTCTTT. It translates to CATGLGPGGNTEAFF.

The rearrangement joins TRBV11-2 to TRBJ2-5, with TRBD2 matching 7 bases. Trimming at V came to 1 base and at J to 4 bases, leaving 6 bases not matched to a gene. CDR1 is SGHAT, CDR2 FQNNGV, per germline. This CDR3 is built from 15 residues. Written as DNA, the CDR3 is TGTGCCAGCAGCTTAGTGGGGGGGGACGGAGAGACCCAGTACTTC. As protein: CASSLVGGDGETQYF.

The chain links TRBV29-1 to TRBJ1-2; unclear D gene. V was shortened by 2 bases and J by 4 bases, with 11 bases between the two germline ends. This CDR3 spans 13 amino acids. Germline loops: CDR1 SQVTM, CDR2 ANQGSEA. CDR3 in amino acids: CSVETRSGYGYTF. The DNA for the CDR3 is TGCAGCGTTGAAACCCGGAGCGGCTATGGCTACACCTTC.

V usage is TRBV3-1 (or the pseudogene TRBV3-2) and J usage is TRBJ2-7, with TRBD2 matching over 14 bases. This CDR3 has 15 residues. Unmatched junction bases numbered 2, after V lost 4 bases and J lost 3 bases. Germline CDR1 reads LGHDT; CDR2 reads YNNKEL (reference sequence). This chain's CDR3 is CASSLGLAGGYEQYF. DNA for the CDR3: TGTGCCAGCAGCCTCGGACTAGCGGGGGGCTACGAGCAGTACTTC.